This entry lists 18 T cell receptor beta chains sequenced from one sample in a study of blood T cell repertoires in COVID-19. This table comes from immunoSEQ multiplex PCR, and its TCRdb copy is limited to in-frame clones, with some not included. The sample has 400,000 or so clones; approximately 90% are singletons. The sequencing input was PBMCs or T cells enriched from blood (not recorded which). These receptors were collected from a young man who had recovered from COVID-19.

Here the CDR3 DNA reads TGTGCCAGCAGGGGGACAGGGGCTGGCAATCAGCCCCAGCATTTT. Translating gives CASRGTGAGNQPQHF. The chain joins TRBV28 to TRBJ1-5; 10 nucleotides match TRBD1. CDR1 and CDR2 (germline): MDHEN, SYDVKM. The CDR3 runs to 15 residues. With 6 bases clipped from V and 2 bases from J, the junction kept 4 bases outside the gene matches.

The chain employs TRBV19 and TRBJ1-1, with TRBD1 identical over 8 bases. With V trimmed by 6 bases and J by 4 bases, 10 bases remained unmatched. Germline CDR1 is LNHDA and CDR2 is SQIVND (reference sequence). The CDR3 spans 15 residues. This CDR3 is CASRGRGRGVTEAFF. The CDR3, as DNA: TGTGCCAGTAGGGGCAGGGGGCGCGGCGTCACTGAAGCTTTCTTT. Complete variable domain (other parts from reference TRBV19 and TRBJ1-1): DGGITQSPKYLFRKEGQNVTLSCEQNLNHDAMYWYRQDPGQGLRLIYYSQIVNDFQKGDIAEGYSVSREKKESFPLTVTSAQKNPTAFYLCASRGRGRGVTEAFFGQGTRLTVV.

V usage is TRBV7-2 and J usage is TRBJ2-1; possibly TRBD2 for D (5 bases). The CDR3 spans 13 residues. Germline CDR1 reads SGHTA; CDR2 reads FQGNSA. V was cut by 5 bases and J by 7 bases, with 12 bases left in between. CDR3 nucleotides: TGTGCCAGCAGCCCCTTAGCGCGGAATGAGCAGTTCTTC. Translation: CASSPLARNEQFF.

The V gene is TRBV28, the J gene TRBJ2-7; perhaps TRBD2 as D (6 bases). The CDR3 extends over 13 amino acids. Trimming took 6 bases from V and 0 from J, leaving 9 bases between them. The germline gives CDR1 MDHEN, CDR2 SYDVKM. CDR3 nucleotide sequence: TGTGCCAGCAGGGAGGGCCACTCCTACGAGCAGTACTTC. This sequence encodes CASREGHSYEQYF.

The chain links TRBV6-5 to TRBJ2-1, with 7 bases lining up with TRBD2. Germline-derived CDR1 and CDR2 are MNHEY and SVGAGI. CDR3 length: 13 amino acids. The ends lost 10 bases at V and 8 bases at J; junction bases unmatched: 11. DNA for the CDR3: TGTGCCACAGGATCGGGCGGGAGCCATGAGCAGTTCTTC. It encodes CATGSGGSHEQFF.

The chain couples TRBV20-1 to TRBJ1-5; D is possibly TRBD1 (6 bases). CDR3 size: 15 residues. Germline loops: CDR1 DFQATT, CDR2 SNEGSKA (reference sequence). Trimming took 3 bases from V and 1 from J, leaving 13 bases between them. CDR3 nucleotides: TGCAGTGCTAGTAGTCTGGGGGCGAGCAATCAGCCCCAGCATTTT. Translation gives CSASSLGASNQPQHF.

The count of this clone is one. The rearrangement joins TRBV28 to TRBJ1-2; tentative D call: TRBD1 (6 bases). Trimming removed 8 bases from V and 4 bases from J, with 11 bases in between. Germline values: CDR1 MDHEN, CDR2 SYDVKM. The CDR3 spans 12 residues. The chain's CDR3 is CASPGQPYGYTF. The CDR3 nucleotides read TGTGCCAGCCCGGGACAACCCTATGGCTACACCTTC.

This chain uses TRBV5-1 with TRBJ2-6; D call uncertain. CDR1 is SGHRS and CDR2 is YFSETQ in the germline V gene. The CDR3 loop spans 15 amino acids. Trimming removed 0 bases at V and 2 bases at J, with 6 bases between. This chain's CDR3 is CASSLEEPGANVLTF. In DNA, the CDR3 is TGCGCCAGCAGCTTGGAGGAGCCTGGGGCCAACGTCCTGACTTTC.

The chain has TRBV7-2 and TRBJ2-7; 12 bases fit TRBD2. The J segment lost 3 bases and the V segment lost 5 bases, leaving 8 bases of the junction unmatched. The CDR3 sequence is 16 residues long. Per germline, CDR1 SGHTA and CDR2 FQGNSA. The DNA for the CDR3 is TGTGCCAGCAGCCTCCATCTGACTAGCGGGAGCTACGAGCAGTACTTC. This codes for CASSLHLTSGSYEQYF.

The chain joins TRBV27 to TRBJ2-3; TRBD2 aligns across 7 bases. Germline CDR1 and CDR2: MNHEY and SMNVEV (reference sequence). J gave up 3 bases and V 5 bases, and 11 bases lay outside the gene matches. The CDR3 length is 16 residues. The CDR3 DNA reads as TGTGCCAGCAGTCCGGTGTGGCAGGGAGGGACAGATACGCAGTATTTT. Residues: CASSPVWQGGTDTQYF.

This rearrangement joins TRBV10-3 to TRBJ2-7, with no clear D. The CDR3 has 14 amino acids. V was cut by 0 bases and J by 1 base, with 7 bases left in between. Germline CDR1 reads ENHRY; CDR2 reads SYGVKD. CDR3 DNA: TGTGCCATCAGTGAGTCGTCTATTTCCTACGAGCAGTACTTC. It encodes CAISESSISYEQYF.

This clone was picked up many times. The chain joins TRBV4-2 to TRBJ1-1; a possible D gene is TRBD1 (6 bases). From germline, CDR1 is LGHNA and CDR2 YNFKEQ. With 3 bases removed from V and 10 bases from J, the gap between germline ends came to 18 bases. CDR3 length: 14 residues. The CDR3, as DNA: TGTGCCAGCAGCCAGGAGATCGGACAAGGGGGAGCTTTCTTT. This encodes CASSQEIGQGGAFF.

Details on this clone: This same CDR3 is encoded by further DNA sequences in the sample. V usage is TRBV12-3 or TRBV12-4 and J usage is TRBJ1-1; 7 nucleotides line up with TRBD1. The CDR3 has 12 amino acids. J was trimmed by 9 bases and V by 1 base; bases with no gene match: 2. The CDR3 nucleotides read TGTGCCAGCAGTTTAGGACAGGGAAAAGCTTTCTTT. Protein: CASSLGQGKAFF.

The V gene is TRBV9, the J gene TRBJ2-1; D unresolved. Germline V gene data show CDR1 as SGDLS and CDR2 as YYNGEE. The CDR3 length is 13 residues. Deletions cut 0 bases from V and 4 bases from J, with 5 bases between. CDR3 loop: CASSVGAYNEQFF. CDR3 bases: TGTGCCAGCAGCGTAGGGGCATACAATGAGCAGTTCTTC.

The chain recombines TRBV5-1 with TRBJ1-4; 10 nucleotides match TRBD1. Germline-derived CDR1 and CDR2 are SGHRS and YFSETQ. V lost 4 bases and J lost 8; bases outside the gene matches: 5. The CDR3 length is 14 residues. The CDR3 nucleotides read TGCGCCAGCAGCGGACAGGGGGTTAGGGAAAAACTGTTTTTT. Its translation is CASSGQGVREKLFF. The whole variable domain, remainder taken from reference TRBV5-1 and TRBJ1-4, is KAGVTQTPRYLIKTRGQQVTLSCSPISGHRSVSWYQQTPGQGLQFLFEYFSETQRNKGNFPGRFSGRQFSNSRSEMNVSTLELGDSALYLCASSGQGVREKLFFGSGTQLSVL.

The V call is TRBV5-5, the J call TRBJ2-6; 7 nucleotides agree with TRBD1. Trimming at V came to 2 bases and at J to 4 bases, leaving 9 bases not matched to a gene. Germline assignment: CDR1 SGHKS and CDR2 YYEKEE (reference sequence). CDR3 length: 17 amino acids. The CDR3 here is CASSFEGAATGANVLTF. CDR3 DNA sequence: TGTGCCAGCAGCTTCGAGGGGGCGGCAACCGGGGCCAACGTCCTGACTTTC.

This chain joins TRBV19 and TRBJ1-1; 7 bases are a match to TRBD1. There are 14 residues in the CDR3. The germline gives CDR1 LNHDA, CDR2 SQIVND (reference sequence). The V segment lost 5 bases and the J segment 2 bases; nucleotides outside the gene matches: 5. The CDR3 sequence: CASSEQGFNTEAFF. The CDR3 bases are TGTGCCAGTAGTGAACAGGGGTTCAACACTGAAGCTTTCTTT.

V and J are TRBV11-2 and TRBJ2-7, with TRBD2 matching over 9 bases. The germline V gene has CDR1 SGHAT and CDR2 FQNNGV. This CDR3 comprises 15 residues. Trimming took 5 bases from V and 4 from J; bases not matched to a gene: 9. The CDR3 DNA sequence: TGTGCCAGCAGCCAAGATGCTAGCGGGACTTACGAGCAGTACTTC. Amino acids: CASSQDASGTYEQYF.